The 4 T cell receptor beta chains presented below share a single source sample, sequenced in a study of blood T cell repertoires in COVID-19. Some clones are missing from TCRdb's copy, which holds only in-frame ones; the method was immunoSEQ multiplex PCR. The data hold a few hundred thousand clones, with approximately 90% observed a single time. Input material: PBMCs or T cells enriched from blood (not recorded which). The receptors originated from a woman aged 45-60 years who had recovered from COVID-19.

The chain carries TRBV30 and TRBJ2-3; 9 bases agree with TRBD1. Per germline, CDR1 GTSNPN and CDR2 SVGIG (reference sequence). After removal of 5 bases from V and 4 bases from J, the junction contained 7 bases not matched to a gene. CDR3 size: 14 residues. Written as DNA, the CDR3 is TGTGCCTGGGAGCCGGGACAGGGCCCAGATACGCAGTATTTT. Its translation: CAWEPGQGPDTQYF. Using reference TRBV30 and TRBJ2-3 for the parts outside the CDR3, the full variable domain is SQTIHQWPATLVQPVGSPLSLECTVEGTSNPNLYWYRQAAGRGLQLLFYSVGIGQISSEVPQNLSASRPQDRQFILSSKKLLLSDSGFYLCAWEPGQGPDTQYFGPGTRLTVL.

This clone has only one observation. The chain links TRBV6-4 to TRBJ1-1, with D perhaps TRBD1 (5 bases). Trimming shortened V by 5 bases and J by 1 base, and 20 bases separated the two germline ends. CDR1 and CDR2 from the germline V gene are MRHNA and SNTAGT. CDR3 length: 17 residues. This CDR3 is CASSRSFGQGENTEAFF. CDR3 nucleotide sequence: TGTGCCAGCAGTAGGTCTTTTGGGCAAGGGGAGAACACTGAAGCTTTCTTT.

This CDR3 reads CASSWNMNTEAFF. CDR3 coding DNA: TGCGCCAGTAGCTGGAACATGAACACTGAAGCTTTCTTT. The chain carries TRBV10-2 and TRBJ1-1; D unresolved. The germline V gene encodes CDR1 WSHSY and CDR2 SAAADI. CDR3 size: 13 residues. V lost 9 bases, J lost 0 bases, and 11 bases lay in between.

The V call is TRBV6-1, the J call TRBJ1-5; unclear D gene. Trimming stripped 3 bases from V and 13 bases from J, with 13 bases between. Per germline, CDR1 MNHNS and CDR2 SASEGT. There are 12 residues in the CDR3. As DNA, the CDR3 is TGTGCCAGCAGTGACGTATCGTCAGTTCAGCATTTT. Its translation is CASSDVSSVQHF.